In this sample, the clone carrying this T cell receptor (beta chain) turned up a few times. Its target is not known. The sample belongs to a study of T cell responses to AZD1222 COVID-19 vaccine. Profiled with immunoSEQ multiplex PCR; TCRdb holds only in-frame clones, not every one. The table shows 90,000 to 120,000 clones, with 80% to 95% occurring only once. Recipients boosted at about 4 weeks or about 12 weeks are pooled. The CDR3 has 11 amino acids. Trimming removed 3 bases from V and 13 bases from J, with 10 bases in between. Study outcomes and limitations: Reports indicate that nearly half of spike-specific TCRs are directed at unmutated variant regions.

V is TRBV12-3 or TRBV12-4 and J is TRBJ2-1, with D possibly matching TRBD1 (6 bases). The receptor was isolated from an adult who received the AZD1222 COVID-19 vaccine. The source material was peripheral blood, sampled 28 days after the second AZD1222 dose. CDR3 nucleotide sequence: TGTGCCAGCAGTTTTGGGGGCGAACAGTTCTTC. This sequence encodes CASSFGGEQFF.